This passage covers 21 T cell receptor beta chains from one sample sequenced in a study of blood T cell repertoires in COVID-19. Repertoires were generated with immunoSEQ multiplex PCR, while TCRdb's copy carries only in-frame clones and drops some. The table shows approximately 76,000 clones, with around 88% occurring only once. Sequenced material: peripheral blood. Receptors originate from a man under 40 with acute or convalescent COVID-19.

J is TRBJ1-5 and V is TRBV6-4; no clear D. The germline CDR1 and CDR2 sequences are MRHNA and SNTAGT. V lost 5 bases and J 3 bases, leaving 8 bases between the germline ends. The CDR3 is 13 amino acids. The CDR3 protein is CASSPSPNQPQHF. Written as DNA, the CDR3 is TGTGCCAGCAGTCCCAGTCCCAATCAGCCCCAGCATTTT.

This chain joins TRBV5-5 and TRBJ2-5; no reliable D call. Per the germline V gene, CDR1 is SGHKS and CDR2 is YYEKEE (reference sequence). The CDR3 is 12 amino acids. The V gene lost 10 bases and the J gene lost 0 bases, with 10 bases spanning the gap. This CDR3 is CAGIDNQETQYF. CDR3 sequence (DNA): TGTGCCGGTATAGACAACCAAGAGACCCAGTACTTC.

The rearrangement uses TRBV7-8 and TRBJ2-5, with a tentative D call TRBD2 (5 bases). Germline values: CDR1 SGHVS, CDR2 FQNEAQ. The CDR3 spans 15 residues. Trimming shortened V by 3 bases and J by 3 bases, and 14 bases separated the two germline ends. DNA of the CDR3: TGTGCCAGCAGCTTTAATATTCTAGCTGAAGAGACCCAGTACTTC. Protein: CASSFNILAEETQYF.

The chain combines TRBV6-5 with TRBJ2-3; TRBD2 matches at 8 bases. The germline V gene encodes CDR1 MNHEY and CDR2 SVGAGI. This CDR3 comprises 15 residues. After removal of 6 bases from V and 0 bases from J, the junction contained 5 bases not matched to a gene. The CDR3 protein is CASRFSGISTDTQYF. As DNA, the CDR3 is TGTGCCAGCAGGTTTAGCGGGATCAGCACAGATACGCAGTATTTT.

The rearrangement uses TRBV7-9 and TRBJ1-6; 8 bases line up with TRBD1. The germline CDR1 and CDR2 sequences are SEHNR and FQNEAQ (reference sequence). Losses at the gene ends were 3 bases for V and 4 bases for J; bases not matched to a gene: 2. The CDR3 runs 15 residues. CDR3 sequence reads: CASSLGDRYNSPLHF. DNA of the CDR3: TGTGCCAGCAGCTTGGGGGACAGGTATAATTCACCCCTCCACTTT.

This chain connects TRBV9 to TRBJ2-3, with D maybe TRBD1 (6 bases). Trimming cost V 2 bases and J 2 bases, with 15 bases left between them. Germline V lookup: CDR1 SGDLS, CDR2 YYNGEE. The CDR3 totals 16 residues. The CDR3, as DNA: TGTGCCAGCAGCGTCGGGCCCGGGACAACCACAGATACGCAGTATTTT. This gives the protein CASSVGPGTTTDTQYF.

This chain joins TRBV6-5 and TRBJ2-1, with D maybe TRBD1 (6 bases). Germline V CDR1 and CDR2: MNHEY, SVGAGI. V lost 11 bases, J lost 3 bases, and 14 bases lay in between. CDR3 length equals 13 residues. The CDR3 DNA sequence: TGTGCCTCACACAGGGATCTCTACAATGAGCAGTTCTTC. Its protein product is CASHRDLYNEQFF.

This sequence joins TRBV19 and TRBJ1-1; no definite D call. CDR3 length equals 12 residues. CDR1 and CDR2 from the germline V gene are LNHDA and SQIVND (reference sequence). Deletions cut 7 bases from V and 5 bases from J, with 11 bases between. Here the CDR3 reads CASNRRGTEAFF. The DNA of the CDR3 is TGTGCCAGTAACCGACGGGGTACTGAAGCTTTCTTT.

This chain connects TRBV11-2 to TRBJ2-7, with D possibly matching TRBD2 (5 bases). Germline V lookup: CDR1 SGHAT, CDR2 FQNNGV. CDR3 length equals 14 residues. V was pared by 0 bases and J by 3 bases, with 9 bases between. CDR3 in amino acids: CASSLDQRFYEQYF. The CDR3 DNA reads TGTGCCAGCAGCTTAGATCAGCGGTTCTACGAGCAGTACTTC.

The chain combines TRBV5-1 with TRBJ2-2, with TRBD2 identical over 14 bases. J lost 4 bases, V lost 0 bases, and 2 bases had no gene match. CDR1 and CDR2 from the germline V gene are SGHRS and YFSETQ. This CDR3 has 17 amino acids. The CDR3 coding sequence is TGCGCCAGCAGCTTGGGACTAGCGGGAGGGCCCACCGGGGAGCTGTTTTTT. It is translated as CASSLGLAGGPTGELFF.

This rearrangement joins TRBV7-9 to TRBJ1-4, with unresolved D. The CDR3 contains 14 residues. The ends were cut back, 1 base at V and 8 bases at J, with 11 bases in the middle. Germline V CDR1 and CDR2: SEHNR, FQNEAQ (reference sequence). CDR3 sequence: CASSLEGRMEKLFF. CDR3 in DNA: TGTGCCAGCAGCTTAGAAGGGAGAATGGAAAAACTGTTTTTT.

This clone was found once. The rearrangement uses TRBV7-9 and TRBJ2-7, with TRBD2 matching over 9 bases. Germline V gene lookup returns CDR1 SEHNR and CDR2 FQNEAQ (reference sequence). The CDR3 sequence is 17 residues long. V lost 7 bases to trimming and J lost 2 bases; unmatched junction nucleotides: 15. The CDR3 DNA follows: TGTGCCAGCATCACGGGGTCTAGCGGGATAAACGCCTACGAGCAGTACTTC. It specifies CASITGSSGINAYEQYF.

J is TRBJ2-2 and V is TRBV6-6; 10 bases align to TRBD2. Germline CDR1 reads MNHNY; CDR2 reads SVGAGI (reference sequence). Trimming removed 9 bases from V and 5 bases from J; junction bases left unmatched: 6. This CDR3 comprises 14 residues. The CDR3 spells CASSGRLGTGELFF. The CDR3 DNA sequence: TGTGCCAGTAGCGGGAGGCTAGGTACCGGGGAGCTGTTTTTT.

This sequence joins TRBV28 and TRBJ2-1; 12 nucleotides line up with TRBD1. Looked up from germline, CDR1 is MDHEN and CDR2 is SYDVKM. V shed 6 bases and J 6 bases; nucleotides not matched to a gene: 9. The CDR3 is 16 amino acids. CDR3 sequence reads: CASSYIGTGGFNEQFF. The CDR3 coding sequence is TGTGCCAGCAGCTACATCGGGACAGGGGGCTTCAATGAGCAGTTCTTC.

The chain carries TRBV7-8 and TRBJ2-1, with D tentatively TRBD1 (6 bases). The CDR3 extends over 14 amino acids. Germline V CDR1 and CDR2: SGHVS, FQNEAQ. Trimming removed 3 bases from V and 1 base from J, with 7 bases in between. This chain's CDR3 is CASSFRGSYNEQFF. For the CDR3, the DNA is TGTGCCAGCAGCTTCAGGGGATCCTACAATGAGCAGTTCTTC.

The chain is built from TRBV11-3 and TRBJ2-7; tentatively, D is TRBD2 (7 bases). Germline V gene lookup returns CDR1 SGHNT and CDR2 YENEEA. Trimming took off 5 bases at V and 6 bases at J, with 20 bases between the two ends. This CDR3 spans 15 amino acids. The CDR3: CASSPTGTRGAEQYF. CDR3 DNA: TGTGCCAGCAGCCCGACCGGGACCCGGGGGGCCGAGCAGTACTTC. The full variable domain, completed using reference TRBV11-3 and TRBJ2-7, is EAGVVQSPRYKIIEKKQPVAFWCNPISGHNTLYWYLQNLGQGPELLIRYENEEAVDDSQLPKDRFSAERLKGVDSTLKIQPAELGDSAVYLCASSPTGTRGAEQYFGPGTRLTVT.

The chain has TRBV7-2 and TRBJ2-2; 7 bases align to TRBD2. CDR1 is SGHTA and CDR2 is FQGNSA in the germline V gene. The CDR3 extends over 15 amino acids. Trimming at V came to 3 bases and at J to 0 bases, leaving 1 base not matched to a gene. CDR3 sequence reads: CASSFGLANTGELFF. In DNA, the CDR3 is TGTGCCAGCAGCTTCGGACTAGCGAACACCGGGGAGCTGTTTTTT.

V usage is TRBV28 and J usage is TRBJ1-6; D is unresolved. CDR1 and CDR2 (germline): MDHEN, SYDVKM. This CDR3 is 12 amino acids long. V lost 8 bases to trimming and J lost 9 bases, with 11 bases between them. DNA of the CDR3: TGTGCCAGCGCCGGAGGGAGTTCACCCCTCCACTTT. Translated, it gives CASAGGSSPLHF.

As DNA, the CDR3 is TGTGCCAGTGCGCCTAGCACAGATACGCAGTATTTT. Translating it yields CASAPSTDTQYF. The rearrangement joins TRBV7-9 to TRBJ2-3, with D uncertain. CDR1 and CDR2 (germline): SEHNR, FQNEAQ (reference sequence). The length of the CDR3 is 12 residues. Trimming took 9 bases from V and 0 from J, leaving 7 bases between them. Supplemented by reference TRBV7-9 and TRBJ2-3, the full variable domain reads DTGVSQNPRHKITKRGQNVTFRCDPISEHNRLYWYRQTLGQGPEFLTYFQNEAQLEKSRLLSDRFSAERPKGSFSTLEIQRTEQGDSAMYLCASAPSTDTQYFGPGTRLTVL.

The rearrangement joins TRBV12-3 or TRBV12-4 to TRBJ1-4; D ambiguous. CDR3 length equals 13 residues. Trimming cost V 7 bases and J 5 bases, with 11 bases left between them. CDR3 in DNA: TGTGCCAGCACCACCAGGTGGAATGAAAAACTGTTTTTT. This encodes CASTTRWNEKLFF.

The chain links TRBV6-5 to TRBJ2-2; D possibly corresponds to TRBD2 (6 bases). CDR1 and CDR2 (germline): MNHEY, SVGAGI. V was clipped by 7 bases and J by 2 bases, with 14 bases between them. CDR3 length: 15 residues. CDR3 protein: CASTREEGNTGELFF. CDR3 in DNA: TGTGCCAGCACTCGCGAGGAGGGAAACACCGGGGAGCTGTTTTTT.